Shown below are 22 T cell receptor beta chains from a single sample sequenced in a study of T cell responses to AZD1222 COVID-19 vaccine. Libraries were prepared by immunoSEQ multiplex PCR; TCRdb keeps only in-frame clonotypes and omits some of them. The sample holds about 180,000 clones, 85% to 90% seen once. This specimen consisted of peripheral blood, obtained 28 days after the second dose of the MenACWY control vaccine. The origin of the receptors is an adult who received the MenACWY meningococcal vaccine as a control.

V gene TRBV10-3 combines with J gene TRBJ1-1; no definite D call. Germline-derived CDR1 and CDR2 are ENHRY and SYGVKD. Deletions cut 2 bases from V and 1 base from J, with 5 bases between. This CDR3 comprises 13 residues. CDR3 nucleotide sequence: TGTGCCATCAGTGAGGCCTGGAACACTGAAGCTTTCTTT. Encoded protein: CAISEAWNTEAFF.

The chain joins TRBV7-3 to TRBJ2-1, with D perhaps TRBD2 (5 bases). With 5 bases removed from V and 8 bases from J, the gap between germline ends came to 16 bases. Germline CDR1 SGHTA, CDR2 FQGTGA. The CDR3 is 14 residues long. The CDR3 here is CASSPGLEVDEQFF. In DNA form, the CDR3 reads TGTGCCAGCAGCCCCGGACTTGAGGTGGATGAGCAGTTCTTC.

This clone was recorded only once. The chain employs TRBV29-1 and TRBJ1-1; D might be TRBD1 (5 bases). The CDR3 is 11 residues long. In germline, CDR1 is SQVTM, CDR2 ANQGSEA. Trimming left V 5 bases short and J 6 bases short, with 10 bases between. CDR3 nucleotides: TGCAGCGTTAGTAGGGGAGCTGAAGCTTTCTTT. Protein product: CSVSRGAEAFF.

The V and J genes are TRBV6-5 and TRBJ1-1; no clear D. Germline V CDR1 and CDR2: MNHEY, SVGAGI. There are 14 residues in the CDR3. V gave up 6 bases and J gave up 2 bases, with 13 bases separating them. CDR3 nucleotide sequence: TGTGCCAGCAGGGACCCGATTGAAAACACTGAAGCTTTCTTT. Its protein product is CASRDPIENTEAFF.

This chain links TRBV6-5 with TRBJ2-7, with a tentative D call TRBD1 (6 bases). Trimming stripped 8 bases from V and 6 bases from J, with 20 bases between. This CDR3 is built from 14 residues. Germline assignment: CDR1 MNHEY and CDR2 SVGAGI. The CDR3 sequence: CASRPGQTSGEQYF. The CDR3 nucleotides read TGTGCCAGCCGGCCAGGACAGACCAGCGGCGAGCAGTACTTC.

The chain's CDR3 is CASSPGQGDHQPQHF. CDR3 DNA: TGTGCCAGCAGCCCGGGACAGGGTGATCATCAGCCCCAGCATTTT. This chain links TRBV6-5 with TRBJ1-5, with 9 positions matching TRBD1. Germline V gives CDR1 MNHEY, CDR2 SVGAGI. The length of the CDR3 is 15 residues. The J segment lost 5 bases and the V segment lost 6 bases, leaving 8 bases of the junction unmatched.

CDR3 residues: CASSTRDRTYGYTF. The CDR3 DNA is TGTGCCAGCAGCACCAGGGACAGAACTTATGGCTACACCTTC. The chain combines TRBV7-2 with TRBJ1-2; 7 bases align to TRBD1. The CDR3 sequence is 14 residues long. Germline values: CDR1 SGHTA, CDR2 FQGNSA. The junction had 8 bases not matched to a gene; V was cut back by 5 bases and J by 5 bases. Together with reference TRBV7-2 and TRBJ1-2, the CDR3 gives the full variable domain: GAGVSQSPSNKVTEKGKDVELRCDPISGHTALYWYRQSLGQGLEFLIYFQGNSAPDKSGLPSDRFSAERTGGSVSTLTIQRTQQEDSAVYLCASSTRDRTYGYTFGSGTRLTVV.

The chain has TRBV28 and TRBJ1-2, with a tentative D call TRBD1 (5 bases). Trimming shortened V by 3 bases and J by 2 bases, and 10 bases separated the two germline ends. Germline CDR1 reads MDHEN; CDR2 reads SYDVKM. The CDR3 is 14 amino acids. CDR3 in DNA: TGTGCCAGCAGTTTCCGGGACCTCAACTATGGCTACACCTTC. It translates to CASSFRDLNYGYTF.

This chain uses TRBV18 with TRBJ1-3; the D is unclear. Trimming left V 3 bases short and J 2 bases short, with 11 bases between. This CDR3 is 15 amino acids long. CDR1 KGHSH and CDR2 LQKENI come from the germline V gene. DNA for the CDR3: TGTGCCAGCTCACCTTCCAGGTCCCCTGGAAACACCATATATTTT. Protein sequence: CASSPSRSPGNTIYF.

V usage is TRBV3-1 (or the pseudogene TRBV3-2) and J usage is TRBJ1-5, with TRBD1 matching over 9 bases. V lost 4 bases to trimming and J lost 6 bases; unmatched junction nucleotides: 4. Germline V gene data show CDR1 as LGHDT and CDR2 as YNNKEL (reference sequence). The CDR3 spans 14 residues. CDR3 coding DNA: TGTGCCAGCAGCCGGGACAGGGTTGGTCAGCCCCAGCATTTT. It codes for CASSRDRVGQPQHF.

The chain recombines TRBV6-5 with TRBJ2-3; no clear D. Germline CDR1 and CDR2: MNHEY and SVGAGI. V lost 5 bases to trimming and J lost 2 bases, with 11 bases between them. The CDR3 has 14 amino acids. The CDR3 reads CASSHSTNTDTQYF. In DNA, the CDR3 is TGTGCCAGCAGTCATTCGACCAACACAGATACGCAGTATTTT.

The chain is built from TRBV6-5 and TRBJ1-5; tentatively, D is TRBD1 (6 bases). With 6 bases removed from V and 5 bases from J, the gap between germline ends came to 14 bases. Looked up from germline, CDR1 is MNHEY and CDR2 is SVGAGI. CDR3 length equals 14 residues. CDR3: CASRPGHGYQPQHF. The CDR3 region has the DNA TGTGCCAGCAGACCGGGACACGGCTATCAGCCCCAGCATTTT.

Comment on this clone: At one boundary the junction diverges from the germline segment, which might be a read error. The chain recombines TRBV27 with TRBJ2-2, with 10 bases lining up with TRBD1. The CDR3 consists of 17 residues. CDR1 and CDR2 from the germline V gene are MNHEY and SMNVEV (reference sequence). For the CDR3, the DNA is TGTGCCAGCAGTCCTCGGACAGGGGGAACGAACACCGGGAAGCTGTTTTTT. It encodes CASSPRTGGTNTGKLFF.

This chain links TRBV15 with TRBJ2-7, with D unresolved. V gave up 1 base and J gave up 5 bases, with 12 bases separating them. CDR1 and CDR2 (germline): LNHNV, YYDKDF (reference sequence). The CDR3 is 14 residues long. CDR3 bases: TGTGCCACCAGCAGAGGGGGTCGGCGAGACGAGCAGTACTTC. Its translation: CATSRGGRRDEQYF.

This chain connects TRBV5-1 to TRBJ1-1; D is uncertain. The length of the CDR3 is 14 residues. V was clipped by 4 bases and J by 2 bases, with 12 bases between them. CDR1 is SGHRS and CDR2 is YFSETQ in the germline V gene. CDR3 sequence: CASSPGRINTEAFF. The CDR3 DNA is TGCGCCAGCAGCCCCGGACGGATAAACACTGAAGCTTTCTTT.

The chain carries TRBV3-1 (or the pseudogene TRBV3-2) and TRBJ2-7, with TRBD2 matching 8 bases. Germline V gene lookup returns CDR1 LGHDT and CDR2 YNNKEL (reference sequence). The J segment lost 2 bases and the V segment lost 8 bases, leaving 5 bases of the junction unmatched. This CDR3 is built from 13 residues. The CDR3 is CASRREGTYEQYF. In nucleotides, the CDR3 is TGTGCCAGCCGACGGGAGGGTACCTACGAGCAGTACTTC.

V gene TRBV5-8 combines with J gene TRBJ2-7; TRBD2 is a possible D gene (5 bases). The CDR3 spans 15 residues. Trimming shortened V by 7 bases and J by 2 bases, and 19 bases separated the two germline ends. In germline, CDR1 is SGHTS, CDR2 YDEGEE. In DNA form, the CDR3 reads TGTGCCAGCCGAGGTCCACTAGTCTTTACCTACGAGCAGTACTTC. Translation: CASRGPLVFTYEQYF.

The chain employs TRBV5-4 and TRBJ2-1; 9 positions match TRBD2. Germline V gene lookup returns CDR1 SGHNT and CDR2 YYREEE (reference sequence). Germline trimming cut 4 bases from V and 9 bases from J; bases unmatched to any gene: 14. CDR3 length: 16 amino acids. For the CDR3, the DNA is TGTGCCAGCAGCCCCCTCCTGGCGGGAGGGCAAGGTGAGCAGTTCTTC. As protein: CASSPLLAGGQGEQFF.

For this clone: Lacking the conserved final phenylalanine or tryptophan, this CDR3 likely reflects a read error. The DNA is omitted, as the CDR3 cannot be located on it reliably, and the CDR3 follows TCRdb's listing. The chain carries TRBV12-3 or TRBV12-4 and TRBJ2-7. The CDR3 spans 11 amino acids, including both terminal residues. CDR3 residues: CASKGSGPSNL.

The table lists this clone with a count of one. The V and J genes are TRBV6-2 or TRBV6-3 and TRBJ2-7; maybe TRBD1 (6 bases). Trimming left V 6 bases short and J 5 bases short, with 32 bases between. The CDR3 totals 19 residues. Germline values: CDR1 MNHEY, CDR2 SVGEGT. CDR3 sequence: CASSGSGAVLPAAGDEQYF. Written as DNA, the CDR3 is TGTGCCAGCAGCGGGTCAGGAGCAGTATTGCCGGCAGCAGGGGACGAGCAGTACTTC.

The rearrangement uses TRBV11-2 and TRBJ1-1; TRBD1 matches at 12 bases. In germline, CDR1 is SGHAT, CDR2 FQNNGV. Losses at the gene ends were 1 base for V and 1 base for J; bases not matched to a gene: 7. This CDR3 region has 18 residues. As DNA, the CDR3 is TGTGCCAGCAGCTTAGGGTGGGACAGGGGGCGGTCGAACACTGAAGCTTTCTTT. Its protein product is CASSLGWDRGRSNTEAFF.

The chain combines TRBV4-1 with TRBJ2-7; 8 bases map to TRBD2. V gave up 1 base and J gave up 3 bases; unmatched junction bases: 11. Germline assignment: CDR1 MGHRA and CDR2 YSYEKL. The CDR3 consists of 17 residues. CDR3 coding DNA: TGCGCCAGCAGCCAAGCCCCGGGGGGGACGGGCTTCTACGAGCAGTACTTC. It specifies CASSQAPGGTGFYEQYF.